This T cell receptor (beta chain) was identified during a study of blood T cell repertoires in COVID-19. Some clones are missing from TCRdb's copy, which holds only in-frame ones; the method was immunoSEQ multiplex PCR. The data contain about 250,000 clones, about 90% of them singletons. This receptor was obtained from an elderly man with acute or convalescent COVID-19. Sequencing used peripheral blood.

The CDR3: CASTPDRYSGNTIYF. The CDR3 DNA is TGTGCCAGCACCCCAGACAGATACTCTGGAAACACCATATATTTT. This rearrangement joins TRBV6-5 to TRBJ1-3; D is possibly TRBD1 (5 bases). The CDR3 is 15 amino acids. The V end was cut by 7 bases, the J end by 0 bases, with 13 bases between. Germline V gene lookup returns CDR1 MNHEY and CDR2 SVGAGI.